Shown below are 18 T cell receptor beta chains from a single sample sequenced in a study of blood T cells in healthy people across ages. Combining a sample-barcoded 5' primer with a J-beta primer mix, a second PCR ran for roughly 7 to 12 cycles. TCRdb re-called the 5' RACE reads with MiXCR, one entry per CDR3 protein. The sample lists around 650,000 distinct CDR3 sequences, 40% to 45% occurring once. Sequencing was performed on blood. Every receptor here comes from a man older than 75 in good health.

Note on this clonotype: A junction end diverges from the germline sequence, so it may reflect a read error. This rearrangement joins TRBV7-2 to TRBJ2-4, with 10 bases identical to TRBD2. Germline V gene data show CDR1 as SGHTA and CDR2 as FQGNSA. This CDR3 has 19 residues. CDR3 sequence: CVSSSGTSATTLAKNIQYF. CDR3 sequence (DNA): TGTGTCAGCAGCTCGGGGACTAGCGCTACAACTCTAGCCAAAAACATTCAGTACTTC. The whole variable domain, filled in from reference TRBV7-2 and TRBJ2-4, reads GAGVSQSPSNKVTEKGKDVELRCDPISGHTALYWYRQSLGQGLEFLIYFQGNSAPDKSGLPSDRFSAERTGGSVSTLTIQRTQQEDSAVYLCVSSSGTSATTLAKNIQYFGAGTRLSVL.

The chain uses TRBV7-9 and TRBJ2-3; D may correspond to TRBD1 or TRBD2 (5 bases each). This CDR3 is built from 17 residues. From germline, CDR1 is SEHNR and CDR2 FQNEAQ (reference sequence). V lost 5 bases, J lost 2 bases, and 20 bases lay in between. The CDR3 nucleotides are TGTGCCAGCAGCCCACCGGGGACCAGTGGGGTCACAGATACGCAGTATTTT. This gives the protein CASSPPGTSGVTDTQYF.

This chain links TRBV5-6 with TRBJ2-3, with 12 positions matching TRBD2. The CDR3 runs 15 residues. J was trimmed by 6 bases and V by 6 bases; bases with no gene match: 8. The germline CDR1 and CDR2 sequences are SGHDT and YYEEEE. The CDR3, as DNA: TGTGCCAGCACCGGACTAGCGGGATTGGGGGATACGCAGTATTTT. Translated: CASTGLAGLGDTQYF.

The chain carries TRBV6-2 or TRBV6-3 and TRBJ2-7, with a possible D match to TRBD2 (5 bases). The V gene's germline CDR1 is MNHEY and CDR2 SVGEGT. V was clipped by 7 bases and J by 2 bases, with 15 bases between them. The CDR3 is made up of 14 amino acids. The CDR3 loop reads CASIRSGSTYEQYF. CDR3 coding DNA: TGTGCCAGCATTCGGAGCGGTTCTACCTACGAGCAGTACTTC.

This clonotype was found a few times. The chain employs TRBV6-6 and TRBJ2-1; 8 nucleotides align to TRBD1. CDR1 MNHNY and CDR2 SVGAGI come from the germline V gene (reference sequence). With 5 bases clipped from V and 8 bases from J, the junction kept 8 bases outside the gene matches. The CDR3 runs 14 residues. In nucleotides, the CDR3 is TGTGCCAGCAGTGACGGGACAGGATTCTATGAGCAGTTCTTC. Amino acid sequence: CASSDGTGFYEQFF.

The V gene is TRBV20-1, the J gene TRBJ2-5; 7 bases map to TRBD1. Germline-derived CDR1 and CDR2 are DFQATT and SNEGSKA (reference sequence). CDR3 length: 15 amino acids. V was pared by 6 bases and J by 5 bases, with 15 bases of the junction left unmatched. The CDR3 coding sequence is TGCAGTGCCTTCACCCCCCTGACAGGGTGGGAGACCCAGTACTTC. It is translated as CSAFTPLTGWETQYF.

V gene TRBV18 combines with J gene TRBJ2-5; D tentatively reads TRBD1 or TRBD2 (5 bases each). The better agreement between TRBJ2-7 and the DNA end casts doubt on the J call. CDR1 KGHSH and CDR2 LQKENI come from the germline V gene. The CDR3 totals 14 residues. In DNA form, the CDR3 reads TGTGCCAGCTCACCAGGGGACCACGGGGACGAGCAGTACTTC. Translated, it gives CASSPGDHGDEQYF.

The gene calls are TRBV7-9 and TRBJ2-1; 12 bases map to TRBD2. With 5 bases clipped from V and 8 bases from J, the junction kept 10 bases outside the gene matches. The CDR3 consists of 16 residues. CDR1 is SEHNR, CDR2 FQNEAQ, per germline (reference sequence). This chain's CDR3 is CASSRRTSGKTDEQFF. The CDR3, as DNA: TGTGCCAGCAGCCGAAGGACTAGCGGGAAGACAGATGAGCAGTTCTTC.

This chain joins TRBV27 and TRBJ2-3, with TRBD1 matching over 10 bases. This CDR3 is 15 amino acids long. With 5 bases clipped from V and 5 bases from J, the junction kept 7 bases outside the gene matches. CDR1 and CDR2 (germline): MNHEY, SMNVEV (reference sequence). CDR3 region: CASSPRQGAGDTQYF. The DNA for the CDR3 is TGTGCCAGCAGTCCGCGACAGGGGGCGGGAGATACGCAGTATTTT.

This clonotype has ten or more counts. At one end, the junction sequence differs from germline, possibly due to a read error. The J gene is TRBJ2-7, the V gene TRBV6-1, with a possible D match to TRBD2 (5 bases). The V gene's germline CDR1 is MNHNS and CDR2 SASEGT. The length of the CDR3 is 12 residues. The CDR3, as DNA: TGCGCCAGCAGTGAGCCGGGGTACGAGCAGTACTTC. Translation gives CASSEPGYEQYF.

Worth noting for this clonotype: Relative to the germline gene, one junction end is altered; a read error may explain this. This chain uses TRBV20-1 with TRBJ1-2; weak D call: TRBD1 (5 bases). This CDR3 region has 13 residues. Germline CDR1 reads DFQATT; CDR2 reads SNEGSKA (reference sequence). The CDR3 is CSAGDPQGDGYTF. The DNA of the CDR3 is TGCAGTGCTGGAGATCCCCAGGGTGATGGCTACACCTTC.

This chain links TRBV5-1 with TRBJ2-1, with TRBD1 matching over 9 bases. The germline CDR1 and CDR2 sequences are SGHRS and YFSETQ. V was clipped by 0 bases and J by 8 bases; unmatched bases: 6. CDR3 length: 15 amino acids. CDR3 in DNA: TGCGCCAGCAGCTTGGGGGACAGGGTGTTATATGAGCAGTTCTTC. Its protein product is CASSLGDRVLYEQFF.

The CDR3 is CASSVALTGQGQETQYF. Written as DNA, the CDR3 is TGTGCCAGCAGCGTAGCCCTAACCGGACAGGGACAAGAGACCCAGTACTTC. V gene TRBV9 combines with J gene TRBJ2-5; 8 bases are shared with TRBD1. The CDR3 extends over 17 amino acids. V lost 0 bases to trimming and J lost 2 bases; unmatched junction nucleotides: 9. Germline values: CDR1 SGDLS, CDR2 YYNGEE.

This chain uses TRBV29-1 with TRBJ2-1; 12 bases line up with TRBD2. This CDR3 comprises 15 residues. V was pared by 5 bases and J by 8 bases, with 10 bases of the junction left unmatched. The germline V gene encodes CDR1 SQVTM and CDR2 ANQGSEA. Here the CDR3 reads CSVKTSGSWYDEQFF. The CDR3 bases are TGCAGCGTTAAGACTAGCGGGAGTTGGTACGATGAGCAGTTCTTC.

CDR3 DNA sequence: TGTGCCAGCAGCGTAGCTTCAGGGACTGGGGCCAACGTCCTGACTTTC. This gives the protein CASSVASGTGANVLTF. The V gene is TRBV9, the J gene TRBJ2-6; weak D call: TRBD1 (5 bases). This CDR3 comprises 16 residues. From germline, CDR1 is SGDLS and CDR2 YYNGEE. V was pared by 0 bases and J by 2 bases, with 9 bases between.

The chain combines TRBV6-2 or TRBV6-3 with TRBJ1-1, with D uncertain. V was trimmed by 3 bases and J by 1 base, leaving 9 bases between them. Germline V gene lookup returns CDR1 MNHEY and CDR2 SVGEGT. This CDR3 has 14 residues. This CDR3 is CASSYYTPNTEAFF. The CDR3 region has the DNA TGTGCCAGCAGTTATTACACCCCGAACACTGAAGCTTTCTTT.

V gene TRBV20-1 combines with J gene TRBJ2-5, with 7 bases lining up with TRBD1. The DNA matches TRBJ2-7 better at its end, which makes the J call doubtful. The germline V gene encodes CDR1 DFQATT and CDR2 SNEGSKA (reference sequence). The CDR3 runs to 13 residues. As DNA, the CDR3 is TGCAGTGCTCCAGCCGGGACAGCCTACGAGCAGTACTTC. Its translation is CSAPAGTAYEQYF.

This clonotype was picked up a small number of times. The J gene is TRBJ2-6, the V gene TRBV4-2; possible D gene TRBD2, 6 bases. V lost 4 bases to trimming and J lost 1 base, with 23 bases between them. CDR3 length: 20 residues. CDR1 and CDR2 from the germline V gene are LGHNA and YNFKEQ. Written as DNA, the CDR3 is TGTGCCAGCAGCCCTCATAGCGGCGCACCCGACGGATCTGGGGCCAACGTCCTGACTTTC. The encoded protein is CASSPHSGAPDGSGANVLTF.